Following are 2 T cell receptor beta chains from one sample sequenced in a study of T cell responses to AZD1222 COVID-19 vaccine. The repertoire was sequenced with immunoSEQ multiplex PCR; TCRdb's copy has only in-frame clones and lacks some. Among 100,000 or so clones listed, roughly 87% were seen once. The specimen was peripheral blood, collected 28 days after the second AZD1222 dose. These TCRs come from an adult who received the AZD1222 COVID-19 vaccine.

As for this clone: Different DNA sequences within this sample yield the same CDR3. The J gene is TRBJ1-1, the V gene TRBV18; no firm D call. Germline V gene lookup returns CDR1 KGHSH and CDR2 LQKENI. Trimming removed 2 bases from V and 0 bases from J, with 4 bases in between. The CDR3 covers 13 residues. The CDR3 is CASSPGMNTEAFF. The CDR3 DNA sequence: TGTGCCAGCTCACCAGGGATGAACACTGAAGCTTTCTTT.

V is TRBV7-9 and J is TRBJ1-1; a weak D match, TRBD1 (6 bases). Trimming pared 0 bases from V and 5 bases from J, leaving 10 bases between. The CDR3 covers 14 residues. The germline CDR1 and CDR2 sequences are SEHNR and FQNEAQ (reference sequence). This CDR3 reads CASSLAGTRTEAFF. CDR3 DNA sequence: TGTGCCAGCAGCTTAGCCGGGACAAGGACTGAAGCTTTCTTT.